What follows is one TCR beta chain and its context. Its matching antigen is unknown. The source of the sample is a study of T cells in Graves' hyperthyroidism and ophthalmopathy. Amplification of TCR beta CDR3 regions was performed using RNA transcripts as template. With the HTBI primer set, the TCR CDR3 went through a first round of RT-PCR. TCRdb called the multiplex PCR reads again in MiXCR, with one record for every CDR3 protein. The sample has 250,000 to 300,000 distinct CDR3 sequences; 12% to 15% are singletons. Broader study findings: Ophthalmopathy, which appeared later, was predicted by the model a median approximately 6.7 months before onset. Blood also carried most thyroid clonotypes expanded above 0.001.

Recently diagnosed hyperthyroidism of less than 2 months' duration affected patients aged 18 to 65. Progressors' blood was drawn at hyperthyroidism diagnosis, before ophthalmopathy symptoms. This CDR3 has 15 amino acids. Germline loops: CDR1 DFQATT, CDR2 SNEGSKA (reference sequence). V dropped 6 bases and J dropped 4; count of bases not matched to a gene: 11. Specimen: blood. The sequence derives from a woman between 50 and 59 years old with Graves' hyperthyroidism that later progressed to Graves' ophthalmopathy. The rearrangement joins TRBV20-1 to TRBJ1-5; 8 bases line up with TRBD1. The CDR3 nucleotides read TGCAGTGCCGTCCTTTCTACAGGGGGGAATCAGCCCCAGCATTTT. This encodes CSAVLSTGGNQPQHF.